These T cell receptor beta chains were read from a single sample in a study of shared clonotypes between healthy human individuals. TCRdb's table, derived via immunoSEQ multiplex PCR, lists solely in-frame clones and lacks some. The data show some 680,000 clones, 55% to 85% seen once. The sequenced material came from memory CD4+ T cells sorted from blood. The origin of the receptors is a woman younger than 45 in good health. Both conserved end residues are part of each CDR3. The order of the fields is J gene, clone size, V gene, D gene, CDR3 protein, CDR3 DNA. A D gene is named only where the DNA matches it firmly. Clone size, where shown, is once, few, many, or a class for clones that have expanded.

J: TRBJ2-3
size: NA
V: TRBV27
D: NA
CDR3: CASSLRATDTQYF
DNA: TGTGCCAGCAGTTTAAGGGCGACAGATACGCAGTATTTT

J: TRBJ2-7
size: once
V: TRBV30
D: NA
CDR3: CAWSDGALSEQYF
DNA: TGTGCCTGGAGTGACGGCGCGCTCAGCGAGCAGTACTTC

J: TRBJ2-7
size: NA
V: TRBV10-3
D: NA
CDR3: CAINPGGDASSYEQYF
DNA: TGTGCCATCAACCCCGGTGGAGACGCCAGCTCCTACGAGCAGTACTTC

J: TRBJ2-7
size: NA
V: TRBV2
D: NA
CDR3: CATRVDVSYEQYF
DNA: TGTGCCACCCGAGTGGATGTCTCCTACGAGCAGTACTTC

J: TRBJ1-1
size: NA
V: TRBV7-9
D: NA
CDR3: CASSRAGVNTEAFF
DNA: TGTGCCAGCAGCCGCGCGGGAGTGAACACTGAAGCTTTCTTT

J: TRBJ2-2
size: NA
V: TRBV6-5
D: NA
CDR3: CASSYAVNTGELFF
DNA: TGTGCCAGCAGTTACGCAGTGAACACCGGGGAGCTGTTTTTT

J: TRBJ2-7
size: NA
V: TRBV5-1
D: NA
CDR3: CASSLMSGTGLLEQYF
DNA: TGCGCCAGCAGCCTAATGTCCGGGACGGGCTTACTCGAGCAGTACTTC

J: TRBJ1-4
size: NA
V: TRBV25-1
D: NA
CDR3: CASSGPGTEKLFF
DNA: TGTGCCAGCAGCGGGCCCGGGACTGAAAAACTGTTTTTT

J: TRBJ2-1
size: NA
V: TRBV6-4
D: NA
CDR3: CASSAPGREQFF
DNA: TGTGCCAGCAGTGCCCCGGGACGGGAGCAGTTCTTC

J: TRBJ2-7
size: NA
V: TRBV7-2
D: NA
CDR3: CASSLNLAGQYF
DNA: TGTGCCAGCAGCTTAAACCTCGCCGGGCAGTACTTC

J: TRBJ1-1
size: few
V: TRBV9
D: NA
CDR3: CASSVLANTEAFF
DNA: TGTGCCAGCAGCGTGTTAGCTAACACTGAAGCTTTCTTT

J: TRBJ1-1
size: NA
V: TRBV28
D: NA
CDR3: CASNPVSEGNTEAFF
DNA: TGTGCCAGCAACCCAGTCTCAGAGGGTAACACTGAAGCTTTCTTT

J: TRBJ1-5
size: NA
V: TRBV28
D: NA
CDR3: CASTPREGRVSNQPQHF
DNA: TGTGCCAGCACCCCAAGGGAGGGCAGGGTTAGCAATCAGCCCCAGCATTTT

J: TRBJ2-1
size: NA
V: TRBV7-2
D: NA
CDR3: CASSLDPYSYNEQFF
DNA: TGTGCCAGCAGCTTAGATCCCTACTCCTACAATGAGCAGTTCTTC

J: TRBJ2-1
size: many
V: TRBV6-1
D: NA
CDR3: CASSEALRQNEQFF
DNA: TGTGCCAGCAGTGAAGCCCTGCGTCAGAATGAGCAGTTCTTC

J: TRBJ2-7
size: NA
V: TRBV4-2
D: NA
CDR3: CASSSTDSYEQYF
DNA: TGTGCCAGCAGCTCGACTGACTCCTACGAGCAGTACTTC

J: TRBJ1-1
size: NA
V: TRBV5-1
D: NA
CDR3: CASSLDGQGNTEAFF
DNA: TGCGCCAGCAGCTTGGACGGGCAGGGGAACACTGAAGCTTTCTTT

J: TRBJ2-7
size: NA
V: TRBV25-1
D: TRBD2
CDR3: CASSGVRGTSDHEQYF
DNA: TGTGCCAGCAGTGGCGTCCGAGGGACTAGCGACCACGAGCAGTACTTC

J: TRBJ1-1
size: NA
V: TRBV29-1
D: TRBD1
CDR3: CSVATGGNTEAFF
DNA: TGCAGCGTGGCAACAGGGGGCAACACTGAAGCTTTCTTT